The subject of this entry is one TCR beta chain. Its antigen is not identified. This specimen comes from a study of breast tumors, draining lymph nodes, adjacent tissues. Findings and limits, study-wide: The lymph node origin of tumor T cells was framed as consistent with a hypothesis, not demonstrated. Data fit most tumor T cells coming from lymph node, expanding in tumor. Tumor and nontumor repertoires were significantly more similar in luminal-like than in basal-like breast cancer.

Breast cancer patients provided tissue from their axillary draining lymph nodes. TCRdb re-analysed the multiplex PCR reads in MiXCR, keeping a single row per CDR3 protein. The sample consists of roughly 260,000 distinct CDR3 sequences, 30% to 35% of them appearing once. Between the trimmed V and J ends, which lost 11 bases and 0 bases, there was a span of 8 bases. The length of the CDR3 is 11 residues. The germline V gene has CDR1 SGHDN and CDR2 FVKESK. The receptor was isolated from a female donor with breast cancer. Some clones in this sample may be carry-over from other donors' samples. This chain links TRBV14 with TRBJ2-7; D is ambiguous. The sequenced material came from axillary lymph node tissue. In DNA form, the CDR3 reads TGTGCCCCGGTCCACTCCTACGAGCAGTACTTC. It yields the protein CAPVHSYEQYF.